This TCR beta chain was documented in a study of identical twins. This clonotype is a singleton in its sample. TCRdb re-derived calls from the 5' RACE reads in MiXCR, one entry per CDR3 protein. The table has roughly 200,000 distinct CDR3 sequences, approximately 15% seen once. The CDR3 is 14 amino acids. The ends were cut back, 5 bases at V and 2 bases at J, with 12 bases in the middle. The germline CDR1 and CDR2 sequences are MNHEY and SMNVEV (reference sequence). Another study also made use of these data, one on T cells expressing NK-cell markers. That work states: Sorted T-cell subsets CD3+CD56+NKG2C+, CD3+CD56+NKG2C- and CD3+CD56-NKG2C+ were TCR beta-sequenced. For several experiments, T cell sorting was restricted to the alpha-beta TCR population by means of an anti-gamma-delta TCR antibody.

V usage is TRBV27 and J usage is TRBJ1-1; a possible D gene is TRBD1 (5 bases). The sample comprised CD8+ T cells sorted from blood. This TCR came from a woman younger than 35 in good health. This CDR3 is CASSMRGPNTEAFF. As DNA, the CDR3 is TGTGCCAGCAGTATGAGGGGTCCCAACACTGAAGCTTTCTTT.